The T cell receptor (beta chain) under discussion was sequenced for a study of shared clonotypes between healthy human individuals. The overall study: Serving as donors were two women and a few men, whose ages spanned 18 to 49. Study outcomes and limitations: Sample collection involved blood only; tissue repertoires are likely different.

The V and J ends lost 5 bases and 5 bases, in that order; junction bases with no gene match: 8. This CDR3 comprises 16 residues. Germline V gene sequence: CDR1 SGHRS, CDR2 YFSETQ. As to this clone: The antigen remains unidentified.

Clones were read by immunoSEQ multiplex PCR, and TCRdb kept only the in-frame ones, dropping some. The sample yields 2 million to 2.5 million clones, 85% to 95% seen once. This TCR derives from a man between 18 and 35 years old in good health. Some clones in this sample may be carry-over from other donors' samples. The chain is built from TRBV5-1 and TRBJ2-5; 14 bases align to TRBD2. The material sequenced was naive CD4+ T cells from PBMCs. Regarding subset: CD45RA+ positively selected. The chain's CDR3 is CASRTTSGRARETQYF. In DNA form, the CDR3 reads TGCGCCAGCAGGACGACTAGCGGGAGGGCCCGCGAGACCCAGTACTTC.